A single sample gave rise to the 11 T cell receptor beta chains below, sequenced in a study of cytomegalovirus exposure and HLA in healthy donors. The PCR employed 60 Vbeta primers together with 13 Jbeta primers. Clones were sequenced by immunoSEQ multiplex PCR, and TCRdb holds only the in-frame ones, with some missing. The sample holds some 120,000 clones, around 8.5% seen once. The sequenced sample was PBMCs. Receptors originate from a middle-aged man in good health and CMV-seronegative.

This clone was counted only a few times. The V gene is TRBV5-6, the J gene TRBJ1-6; weak D call: TRBD1 (6 bases). The germline V gene encodes CDR1 SGHDT and CDR2 YYEEEE. The CDR3 has 17 amino acids. Trimming cost V 2 bases and J 3 bases, with 15 bases left between them. The CDR3 bases are TGTGCCAGCAGCTTTCGGACAGCTCCTTTCTATAATTCACCCCTCCACTTT. It translates to CASSFRTAPFYNSPLHF. The whole variable domain, filled in from reference TRBV5-6 and TRBJ1-6, reads DAGVTQSPTHLIKTRGQQVTLRCSPKSGHDTVSWYQQALGQGPQFIFQYYEEEERQRGNFPDRFSGHQFPNYSSELNVNALLLGDSALYLCASSFRTAPFYNSPLHFGNGTRLTVT.

The rearrangement joins TRBV6-1 to TRBJ2-5; 7 bases are a match to TRBD1. CDR1 is MNHNS and CDR2 is SASEGT in the germline V gene. The CDR3 has 13 residues. Losses at the gene ends were 7 bases for V and 3 bases for J; bases not matched to a gene: 5. CDR3 sequence (DNA): TGTGCCAGCAACTTCGGACAGGAAGAGACCCAGTACTTC. This codes for CASNFGQEETQYF.

This clone was picked up a small number of times. V and J are TRBV27 and TRBJ2-5, with 9 bases lining up with TRBD2. Germline values: CDR1 MNHEY, CDR2 SMNVEV (reference sequence). CDR3 length: 17 residues. After removal of 5 bases from V and 5 bases from J, the junction contained 15 bases not matched to a gene. CDR3 DNA: TGTGCCAGCAGTCTCCTCGTTAGCGGGGGCCCGGGGGAGACCCAGTACTTC. This sequence encodes CASSLLVSGGPGETQYF.

This clone was detected only a few times. V usage is TRBV5-6 and J usage is TRBJ1-2, with D perhaps TRBD1 (6 bases). V was shortened by 4 bases and J by 8 bases, with 12 bases between the two germline ends. The germline gives CDR1 SGHDT, CDR2 YYEEEE. The CDR3 extends over 12 amino acids. This CDR3 reads CASSPGGGGYTF. The CDR3 bases are TGTGCCAGCAGCCCGGGGGGGGGCGGCTACACCTTC.

The chain joins TRBV7-9 to TRBJ2-3; D remains unclear. CDR1 and CDR2 from the germline V gene are SEHNR and FQNEAQ (reference sequence). The CDR3 has 15 residues. With 7 bases removed from V and 0 bases from J, the gap between germline ends came to 14 bases. CDR3 coding DNA: TGTGCCAGCACCCCTTTTTCCGGTAGCACAGATACGCAGTATTTT. It is translated as CASTPFSGSTDTQYF.

Only a few counts were recorded for this clone. This sequence joins TRBV5-6 and TRBJ2-7, with 12 bases identical to TRBD2. CDR1 is SGHDT, CDR2 YYEEEE, per germline. There are 11 residues in the CDR3. The CDR3 bases are TGTGCGACTAGCGGGGGCGACGAGCAGTACTTC. Translating gives CATSGGDEQYF.

J is TRBJ1-2 and V is TRBV29-1; perhaps TRBD1 as D (6 bases). V lost 1 base and J 8 bases, leaving 8 bases between the germline ends. This CDR3 contains 11 residues. Looked up from germline, CDR1 is SQVTM and CDR2 is ANQGSEA. The CDR3 region is CSVEAGEGYTF. CDR3 DNA: TGCAGCGTTGAAGCAGGGGAAGGCTACACCTTC.

This clone showed up just a few times. The V and J genes are TRBV4-2 and TRBJ1-2; D is possibly TRBD1 (6 bases). V was cut by 2 bases and J by 2 bases, with 18 bases left in between. This CDR3 is built from 17 residues. Germline assignment: CDR1 LGHNA and CDR2 YNFKEQ. Here the CDR3 DNA reads TGTGCCAGCAGCCAAATTTCCGGGGGGCAATTGAACTATGGCTACACCTTC. It specifies CASSQISGGQLNYGYTF.

The V gene is TRBV5-4, the J gene TRBJ1-2; a possible D gene is TRBD1 (5 bases). This CDR3 has 15 amino acids. The germline V gene has CDR1 SGHNT and CDR2 YYREEE (reference sequence). V shed 4 bases and J shed 4 bases, with 17 bases lying between them. CDR3: CASSNPLGQGYGYTF. The CDR3 DNA is TGTGCCAGCAGCAACCCCCTGGGGCAGGGCTATGGCTACACCTTC.

This rearrangement joins TRBV4-3 to TRBJ1-1; tentative D call: TRBD1 (6 bases). Germline CDR1 LGHNA, CDR2 YSLEER. Trimming removed 3 bases at V and 1 base at J, with 6 bases between. This CDR3 is 13 amino acids long. For the CDR3, the DNA is TGCGCCAGCAGCCAGGGACAGAACACTGAAGCTTTCTTT. It codes for CASSQGQNTEAFF.

This clone was seen a handful of times. The CDR3 reads CASSERSTDTQYF. As DNA, the CDR3 is TGTGCCAGCAGCGAGCGGAGCACAGATACGCAGTATTTT. The gene calls are TRBV9 and TRBJ2-3, with D maybe TRBD2 (5 bases). The V and J ends lost 3 bases and 0 bases respectively, with 5 bases between them. Germline V gives CDR1 SGDLS, CDR2 YYNGEE. CDR3 length: 13 amino acids.